This T cell receptor beta chain stems from a study of T cells after yellow fever vaccination. Researchers made TCR cDNA using 5'RACE template switching, and this step added a universal primer site and UMIs. MiXCR, run by TCRdb on the 5' RACE reads, gives a single entry per CDR3 protein. The sample shows roughly 500,000 distinct CDR3 sequences, 15% to 20% of them seen only once. This clonotype was observed a few times. Its antigen is undetermined. Trimming cost V 5 bases and J 1 base; bases outside gene matches: 3. The CDR3 is 15 amino acids. Germline V gene lookup returns CDR1 DFQATT and CDR2 SNEGSKA (reference sequence). Findings of the study overall: Researchers noted that a small share of clonotypes showed up in both CD4 and CD8 compartments. In post-booster samples, most primary-vaccination clones reappeared (approximately 95% CD4, 75% to 90% CD8).

The TCR comes from a man aged 30 to 45 who received the YFV17D yellow fever vaccine. The rearrangement links TRBV20-1 to TRBJ2-5; 14 bases align to TRBD2. The sequenced sample was PBMCs, obtained 15 days after the yellow fever booster vaccination. The DNA for the CDR3 is TGCAGTGCTCTAGGACTAGCGGGAGGCCAAGAGACCCAGTACTTC. Amino acid sequence: CSALGLAGGQETQYF.